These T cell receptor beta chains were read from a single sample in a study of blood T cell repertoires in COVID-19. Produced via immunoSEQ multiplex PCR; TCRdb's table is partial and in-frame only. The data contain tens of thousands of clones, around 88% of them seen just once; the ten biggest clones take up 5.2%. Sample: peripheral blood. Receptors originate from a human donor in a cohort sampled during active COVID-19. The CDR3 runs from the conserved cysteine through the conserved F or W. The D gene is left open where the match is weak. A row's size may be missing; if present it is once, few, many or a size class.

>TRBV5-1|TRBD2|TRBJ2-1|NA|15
TGCGCCAGCAGCTTGGTTAGCGGGGTAAACAATGAGCAGTTCTTC
CASSLVSGVNNEQFF
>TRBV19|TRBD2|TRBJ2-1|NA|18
TGTGCCACGCGCTCTGGGATTAGCGGGGGGAGCTCCTACAATGAGCAGTTCTTC
CATRSGISGGSSYNEQFF
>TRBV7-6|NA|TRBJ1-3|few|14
TGTGCCAGCAGCTTAGGAGTTTCTGGAAACACCATATATTTT
CASSLGVSGNTIYF
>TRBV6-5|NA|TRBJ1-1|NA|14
TGTGCCAGCAGGGACCGGGACGGGAGGACCGAAGCTTTCTTT
CASRDRDGRTEAFF
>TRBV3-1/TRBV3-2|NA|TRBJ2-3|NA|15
TGTGCCAGCAGCCAAGACGGGGTCAGCACAGATACGCAGTATTTT
CASSQDGVSTDTQYF
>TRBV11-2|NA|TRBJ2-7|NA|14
TGTGCCAGCAGCTTGGGGGGGGCGAACTACGAGCAGTACTTC
CASSLGGANYEQYF
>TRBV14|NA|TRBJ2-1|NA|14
TGTGCCAGCAGCCAAGTAGGAGGGCCCAATGAGCAGTTCTTC
CASSQVGGPNEQFF
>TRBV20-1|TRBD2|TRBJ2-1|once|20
TGCAGTGCTAGTCCACTAGCGGGGGGGATAAAAGCGAGCTCCTACAATGAGCAGTTCTTC
CSASPLAGGIKASSYNEQFF
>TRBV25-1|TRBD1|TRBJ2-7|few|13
TGTGCCAGCAGGGACAGGGTGGGCCACGAGCAGTACTTC
CASRDRVGHEQYF
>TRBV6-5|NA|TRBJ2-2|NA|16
TGTGCCAGCAGTTATGGGCCCAACCTGTGGACCGGGGAGCTGTTTTTT
CASSYGPNLWTGELFF
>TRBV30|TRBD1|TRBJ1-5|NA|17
TGTGCCTGGAGTGTACAGGGGGCCGAAGTCTTCAATCAGCCCCAGCATTTT
CAWSVQGAEVFNQPQHF
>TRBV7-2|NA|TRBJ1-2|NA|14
TGTGCCAGCAGCGCCTCACAGGTTCACTATGGCTACACCTTC
CASSASQVHYGYTF
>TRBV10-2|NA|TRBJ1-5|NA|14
TGCGCCAGCAGTGAGTCTAATAGCAATCAGCCCCAGCATTTT
CASSESNSNQPQHF
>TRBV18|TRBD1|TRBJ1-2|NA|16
TGTGCCAGCTCACGACAGACAGGGGGGACCAACTATGGCTACACCTTC
CASSRQTGGTNYGYTF
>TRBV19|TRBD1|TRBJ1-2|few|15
TGTGCCAGTAGCCTAGGGAGACAGGGAAGTTATGGCTACACCTTC
CASSLGRQGSYGYTF
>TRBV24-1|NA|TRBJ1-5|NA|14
TGTGCCACCAGTGACTGGACAAGTTATTGGCCCCAGCATTTT
CATSDWTSYWPQHF
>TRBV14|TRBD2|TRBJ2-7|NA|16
TGTGCCAGCAGCCATCTCTCTAGCGGGGGGGCCTACGAGCAGTACTTC
CASSHLSSGGAYEQYF
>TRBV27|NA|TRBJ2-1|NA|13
TGTGCCAGCAGTTACAGGCGCAACAATGAGCAGTTCTTC
CASSYRRNNEQFF
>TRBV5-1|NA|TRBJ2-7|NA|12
TGCGCCAGCAGCTCGTCCAGCTACGAGCAGTACTTC
CASSSSSYEQYF
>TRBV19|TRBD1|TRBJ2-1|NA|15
TGTGCCAGTAGTTCCCAACAGGGGCGTCACAATGAGCAGTTCTTC
CASSSQQGRHNEQFF
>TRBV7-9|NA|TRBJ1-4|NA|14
TGTGCCAGCAACCGGGGGGGAACTAATGAAAAACTGTTTTTT
CASNRGGTNEKLFF
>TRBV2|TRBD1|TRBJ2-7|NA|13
TGTGCCAGCAGGTGGACAGGGAATGGGGAGCAGTACTTC
CASRWTGNGEQYF
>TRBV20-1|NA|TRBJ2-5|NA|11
TGCAGTGCTAACCGGGGAGAGACCCAGTACTTC
CSANRGETQYF
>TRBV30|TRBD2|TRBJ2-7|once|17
TGTGCCTGGAGTGCCCGTAGGGCTAGCGGGGCGAGGGCCGAGCAGTACTTC
CAWSARRASGARAEQYF
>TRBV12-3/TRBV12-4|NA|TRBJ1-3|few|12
TGTGCCAGCAGTCGCGCCGGAAACACCATATATTTT
CASSRAGNTIYF
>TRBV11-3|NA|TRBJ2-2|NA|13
TGTGCCAGCAGCTTATTGGGCGCCGGGGAGCTGTTTTTT
CASSLLGAGELFF
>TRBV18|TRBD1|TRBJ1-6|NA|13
TGTGCCAGCTCACAAACAGGGGAATCACCCCTCCACTTT
CASSQTGESPLHF
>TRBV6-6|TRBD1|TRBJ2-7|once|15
TGTGCCAGCAGGGTGTCCGGGACAGGGGACTACGAGCAGTACTTC
CASRVSGTGDYEQYF
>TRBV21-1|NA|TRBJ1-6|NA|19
TGTGCCAGCAGCAAAAAGGGACAGGGACGAACCACTGATAATTCACCCCTCCACTTT
CASSKKGQGRTTDNSPLHF
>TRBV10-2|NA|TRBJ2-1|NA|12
TGCGCCAGCATGAGGGATTGGGGTGAGCAGTTCTTC
CASMRDWGEQFF
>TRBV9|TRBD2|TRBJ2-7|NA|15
TGTGCCAGCAGCGTAGAGGAGCGGGGGACTCGAGAGCAGTACTTC
CASSVEERGTREQYF
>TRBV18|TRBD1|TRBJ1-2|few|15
TGTGCCAGCTCACTCTCGGGACAGGGGAATTATGGCTACACCTTC
CASSLSGQGNYGYTF
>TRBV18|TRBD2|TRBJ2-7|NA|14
TGTGCCAGCTCACCGGGCGGGGGTCCGTACGAGCAGTACTTC
CASSPGGGPYEQYF
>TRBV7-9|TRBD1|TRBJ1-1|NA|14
TGTGCCAGCAGCCGACAGGGGGGGAACACTGAAGCTTTCTTT
CASSRQGGNTEAFF
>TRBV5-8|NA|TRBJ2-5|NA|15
TGTGCCAGCAGCTTGGTTAGGCGGAACCAAGAGACCCAGTACTTC
CASSLVRRNQETQYF
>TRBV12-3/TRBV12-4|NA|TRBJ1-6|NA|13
TGTGCCAGCAGTTTAATAGATAATTCACCCCTCCACTTT
CASSLIDNSPLHF
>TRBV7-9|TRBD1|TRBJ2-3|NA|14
TGTGCCAGCCTAGAGCAGGGGGTAACAGATACGCAGTATTTT
CASLEQGVTDTQYF
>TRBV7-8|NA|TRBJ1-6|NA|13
TGTGCCAGCAGTGGGGGGGGCTATTCACCCCTCCACTTT
CASSGGGYSPLHF
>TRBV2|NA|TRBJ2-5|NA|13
TGTGCCAGCAGTGGTTCTTTCTCAGGGACCCAGTACTTC
CASSGSFSGTQYF
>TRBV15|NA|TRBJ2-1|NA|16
TGTGCCACCAGCAGATTACCCACCGGAGCATACAATGAGCAGTTCTTC
CATSRLPTGAYNEQFF
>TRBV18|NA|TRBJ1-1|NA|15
TGTGCCAGCTCACCATTGGAGGGTGGAGACACTGAAGCTTTCTTT
CASSPLEGGDTEAFF
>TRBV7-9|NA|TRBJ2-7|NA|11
TGTGCCGGACAAACCGGGACACAGCAGTACTTC
CAGQTGTQQYF
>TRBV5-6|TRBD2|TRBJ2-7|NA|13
TGTGCCAGCAGGTTAGCGGGGGCCTTGGAGCAGTACTTC
CASRLAGALEQYF
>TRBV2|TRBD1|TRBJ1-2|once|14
TGTGCCAGCAGATTCGACAGGGGTAACTATGGCTACACCTTC
CASRFDRGNYGYTF
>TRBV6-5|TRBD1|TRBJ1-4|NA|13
TGTGCCAGTAAACAGGGGGCGGTAGAAAAACTGTTTTTT
CASKQGAVEKLFF
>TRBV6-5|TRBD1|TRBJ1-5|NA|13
TGTGCCAGCAGTCGCGACAGGGTCCAGCCCCAGCATTTT
CASSRDRVQPQHF
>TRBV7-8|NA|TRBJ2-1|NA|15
TGTGCCAGCAGCTTAGAAGTACCAGGGTACGATGAGCAGTTCTTC
CASSLEVPGYDEQFF
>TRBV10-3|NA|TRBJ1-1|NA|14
TGTGCCATCAAGGCCGGGTTAACGGTCACTGAAGCTTTCTTT
CAIKAGLTVTEAFF
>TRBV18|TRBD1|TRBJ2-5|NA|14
TGTGCCAGCTCACAAGGACAGGGTGAAGAGACCCAGTACTTC
CASSQGQGEETQYF